This T cell receptor beta chain derives from a study of immune heterogeneity within non-small cell lung tumors. Study-wide findings and caveats: Each patient largely had their own distinct set of high-frequency T-cell receptor beta clonotypes. In tumor regions, T-cell clonality showed a moderate but significant correlation with local tumor mutational burden (R around 0.34).

Multiplex PCR was performed with 32 V and 13 J primers, and it amplified TCR beta CDR3. TCRdb ran MiXCR on the multiplex PCR reads and lists one entry per CDR3 protein. The data show approximately 4,600 distinct CDR3 sequences, with 25% to 40% seen just once and less than 25% held by the top ten. This clonotype is medium-sized (0.01 to 0.1%) by share. The antigen remains undetermined. Template material comprised bulk tumor genomic DNA at 500 to 650 ng per sample. Primary tumors were biopsied several times each, far apart, intraoperatively. Those enrolled were patients newly diagnosed with untreated non-small cell lung cancer and undergoing curative surgery. Trimming took 6 bases from V and 1 from J; bases not matched to a gene: 4. The CDR3 has 15 amino acids. Germline V gene lookup returns CDR1 MNHNS and CDR2 SASEGT.

The rearrangement links TRBV6-1 to TRBJ1-3; 9 nucleotides align to TRBD1. This TCR was sampled from a woman between 45 and 60 years old with non-small cell lung cancer. Source material: lung tumor tissue. CDR3 sequence (DNA): TGTGCCAGCAGCGACAGGGGGATATCTGGAAACACCATATATTTT. As protein: CASSDRGISGNTIYF.